Sequencing of this T cell receptor (beta chain) was carried out in a study of shared clonotypes between healthy human individuals. In the study overall: Serving as donors were two women and three men, whose ages spanned 18 to 49. Study-level results: In four donors, about 5% of naive CD4 clonotypes appeared in common.

Turning to this clone: Antigen unknown.

Germline CDR1 MNHEY, CDR2 SVGAGI. This CDR3 comprises 14 residues. V lost 5 bases to trimming and J lost 7 bases, with 15 bases between them. Several immunoSEQ 96-well plates shared each subset's DNA, each plate a replicate. The data were produced by immunoSEQ multiplex PCR, yet TCRdb's version contains in-frame clones alone and is incomplete. The sample includes more than 2 million clones, over 85% seen only once; the top ten take roughly 1%. Terminally differentiated effector memory CD45RA+ cells were left out of the naive CD8 fraction, which was CD45RO-negative and positively selected for CCR7. The rearrangement uses TRBV6-5 and TRBJ2-4; TRBD1 might be the D (6 bases). This sequence was found in a man between 18 and 35 years old in good health. Material: naive CD8+ T cells sorted from blood. The CDR3 reads CASSEQGPVNIQYF. The CDR3, as DNA: TGTGCCAGCAGTGAACAGGGCCCAGTGAACATTCAGTACTTC.